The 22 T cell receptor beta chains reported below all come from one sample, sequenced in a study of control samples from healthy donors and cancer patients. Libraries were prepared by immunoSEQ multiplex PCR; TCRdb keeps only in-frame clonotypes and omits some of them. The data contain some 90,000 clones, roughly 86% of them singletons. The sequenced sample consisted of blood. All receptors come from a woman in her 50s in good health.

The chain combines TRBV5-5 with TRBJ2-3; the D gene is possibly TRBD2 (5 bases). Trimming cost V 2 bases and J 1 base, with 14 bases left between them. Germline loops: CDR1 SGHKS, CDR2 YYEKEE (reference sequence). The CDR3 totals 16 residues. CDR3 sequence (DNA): TGTGCCAGCAGCTTAGTCGGGGAAAGGCGCACAGATACGCAGTATTTT. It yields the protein CASSLVGERRTDTQYF.

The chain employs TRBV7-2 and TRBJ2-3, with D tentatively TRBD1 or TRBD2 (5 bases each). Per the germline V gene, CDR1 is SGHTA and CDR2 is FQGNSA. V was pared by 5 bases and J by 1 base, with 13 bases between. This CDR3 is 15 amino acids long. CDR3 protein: CASSSPGPRTDTQYF. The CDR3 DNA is TGTGCCAGCAGCAGCCCGGGGCCTCGCACAGATACGCAGTATTTT.

The CDR3 DNA reads as TGTGCCAGCAGCCTACAAACGGATGAGCAGTTCTTC. It codes for CASSLQTDEQFF. The genes are TRBV6-2 or TRBV6-3 and TRBJ2-1, with D unresolved. Germline loops: CDR1 MNHEY, CDR2 SVGEGT. This CDR3 comprises 12 residues. V lost 6 bases to trimming and J lost 8 bases, with 11 bases between them.

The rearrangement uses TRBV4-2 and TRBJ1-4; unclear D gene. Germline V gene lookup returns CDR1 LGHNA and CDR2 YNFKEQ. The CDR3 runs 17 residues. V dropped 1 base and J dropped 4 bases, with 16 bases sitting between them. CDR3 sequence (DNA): TGTGCCAGCAGCCAAGGATCTAAAACGAACTATAATGAAAAACTGTTTTTT. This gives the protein CASSQGSKTNYNEKLFF.

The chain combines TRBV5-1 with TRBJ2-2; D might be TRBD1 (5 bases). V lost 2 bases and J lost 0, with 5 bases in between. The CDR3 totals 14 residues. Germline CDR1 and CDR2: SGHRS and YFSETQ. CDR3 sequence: CASSLQANTGELFF. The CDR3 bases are TGCGCCAGCAGCTTACAGGCGAACACCGGGGAGCTGTTTTTT.

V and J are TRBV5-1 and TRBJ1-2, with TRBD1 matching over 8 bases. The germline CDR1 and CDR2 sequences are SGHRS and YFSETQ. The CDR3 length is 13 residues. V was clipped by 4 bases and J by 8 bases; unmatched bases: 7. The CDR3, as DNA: TGCGCCAGCAGCCCGGACAGGGCTAGGGGCTACACCTTC. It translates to CASSPDRARGYTF.

Here the CDR3 DNA reads TGTGCCAGCAGGCGCCTAGCGGGGGGACTATTAGGCATTCAGTACTTC. It codes for CASRRLAGGLLGIQYF. The gene calls are TRBV27 and TRBJ2-4, with TRBD2 matching over 11 bases. In germline, CDR1 is MNHEY, CDR2 SMNVEV (reference sequence). CDR3 length equals 16 residues. V gave up 6 bases and J gave up 9 bases; unmatched junction bases: 13.

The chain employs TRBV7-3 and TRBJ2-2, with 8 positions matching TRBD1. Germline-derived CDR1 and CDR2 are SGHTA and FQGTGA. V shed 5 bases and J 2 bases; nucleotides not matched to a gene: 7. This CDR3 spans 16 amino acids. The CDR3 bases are TGTGCCAGCAGCGTCGGGACAGGAGATAACACCGGGGAGCTGTTTTTT. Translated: CASSVGTGDNTGELFF.

The chain's CDR3 is CAISESQGGFETQYF. In nucleotides, the CDR3 is TGTGCCATCAGTGAGTCACAGGGGGGCTTTGAGACCCAGTACTTC. V and J are TRBV10-3 and TRBJ2-5; the match to TRBD1 covers 8 bases. In germline, CDR1 is ENHRY, CDR2 SYGVKD. Trimming removed 0 bases from V and 5 bases from J; junction bases left unmatched: 5. CDR3 length equals 15 residues.

In DNA form, the CDR3 reads TGTGCCAGCAGTTACTCCGGACAGGGGAACACCGGGGAGCTGTTTTTT. This translates into CASSYSGQGNTGELFF. The rearrangement uses TRBV6-2 or TRBV6-3 and TRBJ2-2; 8 positions agree with TRBD1. The CDR3 is 16 residues long. V trimming: 0 bases; J trimming: 1 base; junction bases outside the gene matches: 1. Germline lookup yields CDR1 MNHEY and CDR2 SVGEGT.

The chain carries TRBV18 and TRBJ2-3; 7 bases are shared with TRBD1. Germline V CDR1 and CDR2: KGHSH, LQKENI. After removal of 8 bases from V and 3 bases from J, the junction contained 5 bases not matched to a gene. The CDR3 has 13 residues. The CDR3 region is CASGNRGTDTQYF. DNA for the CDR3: TGTGCCAGCGGGAACAGGGGAACAGATACGCAGTATTTT.

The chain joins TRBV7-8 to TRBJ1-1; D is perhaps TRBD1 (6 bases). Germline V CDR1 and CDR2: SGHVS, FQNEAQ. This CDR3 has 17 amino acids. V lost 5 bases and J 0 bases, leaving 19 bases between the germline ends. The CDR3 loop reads CASSPLRGGAMNTEAFF. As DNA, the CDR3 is TGTGCCAGCAGCCCCCTTCGCGGGGGGGCAATGAACACTGAAGCTTTCTTT.

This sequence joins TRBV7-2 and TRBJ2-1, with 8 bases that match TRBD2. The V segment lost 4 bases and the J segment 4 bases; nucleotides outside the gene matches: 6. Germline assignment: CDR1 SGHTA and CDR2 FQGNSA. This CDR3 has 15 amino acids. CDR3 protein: CASSSPSGGYNEQFF. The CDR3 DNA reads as TGTGCCAGCAGCTCACCGAGCGGGGGTTACAATGAGCAGTTCTTC.

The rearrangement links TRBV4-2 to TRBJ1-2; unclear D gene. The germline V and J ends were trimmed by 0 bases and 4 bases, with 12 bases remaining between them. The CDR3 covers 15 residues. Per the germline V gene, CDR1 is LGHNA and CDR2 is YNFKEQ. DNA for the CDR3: TGTGCCAGCAGCCAAGATCCGCTAGGGTCCTATGGCTACACCTTC. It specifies CASSQDPLGSYGYTF.

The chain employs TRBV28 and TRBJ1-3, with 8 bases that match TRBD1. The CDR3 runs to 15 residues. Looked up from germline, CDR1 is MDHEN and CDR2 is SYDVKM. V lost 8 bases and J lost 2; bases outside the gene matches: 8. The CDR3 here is CASVRPTGAGNTIYF. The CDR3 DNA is TGTGCCAGCGTCCGTCCGACAGGGGCTGGAAACACCATATATTTT. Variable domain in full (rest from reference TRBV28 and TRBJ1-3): DVKVTQSSRYLVKRTGEKVFLECVQDMDHENMFWYRQDPGLGLRLIYFSYDVKMKEKGDIPEGYSVSREKKERFSLILESASTNQTSMYLCASVRPTGAGNTIYFGEGSWLTVV.

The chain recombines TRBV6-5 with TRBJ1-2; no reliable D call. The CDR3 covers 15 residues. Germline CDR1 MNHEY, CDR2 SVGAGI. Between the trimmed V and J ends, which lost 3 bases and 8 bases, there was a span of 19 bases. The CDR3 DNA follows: TGTGCCAGCAGTTATAATGCGGCGGACTCTAAGGGCTACACCTTC. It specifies CASSYNAADSKGYTF.

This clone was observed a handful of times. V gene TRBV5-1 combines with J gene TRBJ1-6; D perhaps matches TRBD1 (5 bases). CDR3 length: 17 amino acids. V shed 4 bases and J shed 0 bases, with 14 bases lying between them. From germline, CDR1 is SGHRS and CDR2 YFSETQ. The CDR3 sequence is CASSRQGLDSYNSPLHF. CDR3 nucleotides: TGCGCCAGCAGCCGCCAGGGTCTAGACTCCTATAATTCACCCCTCCACTTT.

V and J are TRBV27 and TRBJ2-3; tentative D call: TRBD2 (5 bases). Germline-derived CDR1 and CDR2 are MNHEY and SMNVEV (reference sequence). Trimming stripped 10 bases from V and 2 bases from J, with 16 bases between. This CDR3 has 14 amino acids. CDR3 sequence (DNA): TGTGCCACTATGAGGGATCCCTCCACAGATACGCAGTATTTT. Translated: CATMRDPSTDTQYF.

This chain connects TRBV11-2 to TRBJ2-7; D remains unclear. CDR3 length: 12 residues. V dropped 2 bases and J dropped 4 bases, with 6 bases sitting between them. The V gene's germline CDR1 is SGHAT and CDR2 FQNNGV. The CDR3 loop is CASSLQHYEQYF. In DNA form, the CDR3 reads TGTGCCAGCAGCTTACAGCATTACGAGCAGTACTTC. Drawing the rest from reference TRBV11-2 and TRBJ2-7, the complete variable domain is EAGVAQSPRYKIIEKRQSVAFWCNPISGHATLYWYQQILGQGPKLLIQFQNNGVVDDSQLPKDRFSAERLKGVDSTLKIQPAKLEDSAVYLCASSLQHYEQYFGPGTRLTVT.

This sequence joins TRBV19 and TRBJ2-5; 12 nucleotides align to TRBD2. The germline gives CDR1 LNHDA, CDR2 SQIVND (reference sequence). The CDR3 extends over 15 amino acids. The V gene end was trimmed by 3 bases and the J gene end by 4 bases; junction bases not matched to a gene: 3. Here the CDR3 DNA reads TGTGCCAGTAGTATCCTACTAGCGGGGGGAGAGACCCAGTACTTC. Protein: CASSILLAGGETQYF.

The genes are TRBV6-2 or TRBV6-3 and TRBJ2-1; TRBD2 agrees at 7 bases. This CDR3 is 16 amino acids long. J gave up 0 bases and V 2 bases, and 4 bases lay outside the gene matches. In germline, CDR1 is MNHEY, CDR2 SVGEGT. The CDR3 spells CASSYRGLPSYNEQFF. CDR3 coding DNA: TGTGCCAGCAGTTACCGGGGACTACCCTCCTACAATGAGCAGTTCTTC.

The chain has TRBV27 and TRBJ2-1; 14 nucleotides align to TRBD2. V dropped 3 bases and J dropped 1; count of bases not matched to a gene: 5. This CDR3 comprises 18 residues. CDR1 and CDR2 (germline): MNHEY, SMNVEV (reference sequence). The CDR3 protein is CASSFGTSGRGSYNEQFF. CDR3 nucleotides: TGTGCCAGCAGTTTCGGGACTAGCGGGAGAGGGTCCTACAATGAGCAGTTCTTC.